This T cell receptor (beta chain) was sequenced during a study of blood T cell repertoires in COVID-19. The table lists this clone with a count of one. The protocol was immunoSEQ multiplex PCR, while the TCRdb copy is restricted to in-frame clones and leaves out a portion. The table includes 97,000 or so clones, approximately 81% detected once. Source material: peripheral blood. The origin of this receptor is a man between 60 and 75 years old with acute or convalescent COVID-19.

DNA of the CDR3: TGTGCCTGGAGTGTCGGGAAGGGGAGGATGAACACTGAAGCTTTCTTT. This encodes CAWSVGKGRMNTEAFF. The chain carries TRBV30 and TRBJ1-1; D is possibly TRBD1 (5 bases). The V end lost 0 bases, the J end lost 0 bases, and 14 bases lay between the germline ends. CDR1 and CDR2 from the germline V gene are GTSNPN and SVGIG (reference sequence). The CDR3 covers 16 residues.